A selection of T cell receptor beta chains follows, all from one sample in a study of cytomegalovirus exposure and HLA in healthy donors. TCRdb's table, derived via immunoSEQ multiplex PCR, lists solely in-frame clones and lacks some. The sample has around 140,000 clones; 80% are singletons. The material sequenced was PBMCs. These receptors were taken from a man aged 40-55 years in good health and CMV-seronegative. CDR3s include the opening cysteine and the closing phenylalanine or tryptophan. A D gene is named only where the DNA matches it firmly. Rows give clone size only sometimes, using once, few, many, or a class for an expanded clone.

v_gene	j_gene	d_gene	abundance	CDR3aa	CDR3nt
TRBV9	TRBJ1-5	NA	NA	CASSVAAGIGQPQHF	TGTGCCAGCAGCGTAGCTGCAGGGATCGGTCAGCCCCAGCATTTT
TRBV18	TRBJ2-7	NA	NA	CASSSDGKYEQYF	TGTGCCAGCTCATCCGACGGGAAATACGAGCAGTACTTC
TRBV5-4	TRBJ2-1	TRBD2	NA	CASSSGTSSYNEQFF	TGTGCCAGCAGCTCCGGGACTAGCTCCTACAATGAGCAGTTCTTC
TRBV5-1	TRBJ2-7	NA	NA	CASRSSSASSYEQYF	TGCGCCAGCAGGTCTTCTAGCGCCAGCTCCTACGAGCAGTACTTC
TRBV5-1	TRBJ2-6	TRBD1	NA	CASSLAGQGPGANVLTF	TGCGCCAGCAGCTTGGCGGGACAGGGTCCCGGGGCCAACGTCCTGACTTTC
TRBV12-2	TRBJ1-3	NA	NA	CASRSGTPGNTIYF	TGTGCAAGTCGCTCCGGGACACCCGGAAACACCATATATTTT
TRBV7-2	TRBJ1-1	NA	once	CASSFGRGNTEAFF	TGTGCCAGCAGCTTCGGACGGGGAAACACTGAAGCTTTCTTT
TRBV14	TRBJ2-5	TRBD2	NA	CASSQDRGGQETQYF	TGTGCCAGCAGCCAAGATCGGGGGGGGCAAGAGACCCAGTACTTC
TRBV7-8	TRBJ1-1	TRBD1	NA	CASSWTGNTEAFF	TGTGCCAGCAGCTGGACAGGGAACACTGAAGCTTTCTTT
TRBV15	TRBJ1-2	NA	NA	CATSRSPGSGYGYTF	TGTGCCACCAGCAGATCTCCGGGAAGCGGCTATGGCTACACCTTC
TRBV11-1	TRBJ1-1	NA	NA	CASSLAVRGLNTEAFF	TGTGCCAGCAGCTTAGCGGTAAGGGGCTTGAACACTGAAGCTTTCTTT
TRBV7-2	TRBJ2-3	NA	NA	CASSPELAADTQYF	TGTGCCAGCAGCCCAGAGCTGGCGGCGGATACGCAGTATTTT
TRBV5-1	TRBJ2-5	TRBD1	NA	CASSPETGNQETQYF	TGCGCCAGCAGCCCGGAGACAGGGAACCAAGAGACCCAGTACTTC
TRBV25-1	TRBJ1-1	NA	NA	CASSDQGVNTEAFF	TGTGCCAGCAGTGATCAGGGTGTGAACACTGAAGCTTTCTTT
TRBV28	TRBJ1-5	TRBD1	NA	CASVDRDRGRSNQPQHF	TGTGCCAGCGTGGACCGGGACAGGGGGCGAAGTAATCAGCCCCAGCATTTT
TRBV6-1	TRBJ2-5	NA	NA	CASSGTIETQYF	TGTGCCAGCAGCGGGACAATCGAGACCCAGTACTTC
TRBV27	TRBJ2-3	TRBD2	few	CASRRLAGTSTDTQYF	TGTGCCAGCCGAAGACTAGCGGGGACAAGCACAGATACGCAGTATTTT
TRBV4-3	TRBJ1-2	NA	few	CASSPSGQYYGYTF	TGCGCCAGCAGCCCAAGCGGGCAGTACTATGGCTACACCTTC
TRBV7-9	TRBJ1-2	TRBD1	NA	CASSFRDTISRGGYTF	TGTGCCAGCAGCTTTAGGGACACAATCTCCAGGGGGGGCTACACCTTC
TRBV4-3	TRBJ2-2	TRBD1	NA	CASSQDPRGPSGELFF	TGCGCCAGCAGCCAAGATCCCAGGGGGCCGTCCGGGGAGCTGTTTTTT
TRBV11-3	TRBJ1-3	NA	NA	CASSSSRGSPSGNTIYF	TGTGCCAGCAGCTCCAGCAGGGGTTCCCCCTCTGGAAACACCATATATTTT
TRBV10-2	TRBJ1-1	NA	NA	CASSGAGWSTEAFF	TGCGCCAGCAGTGGAGCAGGGTGGAGCACTGAAGCTTTCTTT
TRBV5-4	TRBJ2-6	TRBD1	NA	CASSLGTGAGANVLTF	TGTGCCAGCAGCTTGGGGACAGGGGCTGGGGCCAACGTCCTGACTTTC
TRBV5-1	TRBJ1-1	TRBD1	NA	CASSPGQGFSWNTEAFF	TGCGCCAGCAGCCCCGGACAGGGGTTCTCTTGGAACACTGAAGCTTTCTTT
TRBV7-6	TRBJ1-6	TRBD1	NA	CASSLGDRDSYNSPLHF	TGTGCCAGCAGCTTAGGGGACAGGGACTCCTATAATTCACCCCTCCACTTT
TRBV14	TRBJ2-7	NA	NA	CASSPGGDGRWFYEQYF	TGTGCCAGCAGCCCGGGGGGCGACGGCAGGTGGTTTTACGAGCAGTACTTC
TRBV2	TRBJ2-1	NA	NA	CASRAGSIFYNEQFF	TGTGCCAGCAGGGCCGGGTCAATTTTTTACAATGAGCAGTTCTTC
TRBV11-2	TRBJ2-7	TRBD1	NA	CASSRDSYYEQYF	TGTGCCAGCAGCAGGGACAGCTACTACGAGCAGTACTTC
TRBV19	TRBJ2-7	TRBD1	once	CASSITGASTEQYF	TGTGCCAGTAGTATAACAGGGGCCTCAACCGAGCAGTACTTC
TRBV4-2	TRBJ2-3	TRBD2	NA	CATAGWRKDTQYF	TGTGCCACAGCGGGGTGGCGAAAAGATACGCAGTATTTT
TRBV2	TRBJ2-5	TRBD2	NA	CASRGGLAGAKETQYF	TGTGCCAGCAGGGGGGGACTAGCGGGGGCCAAAGAGACCCAGTACTTC
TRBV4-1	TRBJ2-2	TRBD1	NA	CASSQERDRNTGELFF	TGCGCCAGCAGCCAAGAAAGGGACAGGAACACCGGGGAGCTGTTTTTT
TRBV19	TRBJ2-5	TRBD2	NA	CASSTPGLAGTQETQYF	TGTGCCAGTAGTACGCCGGGACTAGCGGGGACCCAAGAGACCCAGTACTTC
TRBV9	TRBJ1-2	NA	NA	CASSVEAGEYGYTF	TGTGCCAGCAGCGTAGAGGCAGGGGAATATGGCTACACCTTC
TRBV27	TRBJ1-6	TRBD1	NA	CASSPRDRGSPLHF	TGTGCCAGCAGTCCCCGGGACAGGGGTTCACCCCTCCACTTT
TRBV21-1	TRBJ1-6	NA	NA	CAREGPLDKQGCNSPLHF	TGTGCCAGAGAGGGTCCCCTGGACAAACAGGGGTGTAATTCACCCCTCCACTTT
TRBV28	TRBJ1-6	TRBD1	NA	CASSLSGTANNSPLHF	TGTGCCAGCAGCCTTTCCGGGACAGCGAATAATTCCCCCCTCCACTTT
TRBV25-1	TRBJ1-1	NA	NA	CASRALGGSTEAFF	TGTGCCAGCAGGGCCCTGGGAGGGAGCACTGAAGCTTTCTTT
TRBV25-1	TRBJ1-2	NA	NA	CASSRDTYGYTF	TGTGCCAGCAGCCGGGACACTTATGGCTACACCTTC
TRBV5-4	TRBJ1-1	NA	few	CASSSEQKNTEAFF	TGTGCCAGCAGCTCCGAACAGAAGAACACTGAAGCTTTCTTT
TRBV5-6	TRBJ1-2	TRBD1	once	CASTRQGAVDYGYTF	TGTGCCAGCACACGACAGGGGGCTGTAGACTATGGCTACACCTTC
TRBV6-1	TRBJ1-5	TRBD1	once	CASSAQTGTGHNQPQHF	TGTGCCAGCAGTGCCCAAACCGGGACAGGGCACAATCAGCCCCAGCATTTT
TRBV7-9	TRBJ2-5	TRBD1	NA	CASSYPGTGETQYF	TGTGCCAGCAGCTACCCAGGGACAGGAGAGACCCAGTACTTC
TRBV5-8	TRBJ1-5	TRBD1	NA	CASSWDRGQPQHF	TGTGCCAGCAGCTGGGACAGGGGGCAGCCCCAGCATTTT
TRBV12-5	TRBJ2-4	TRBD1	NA	CASGLDAGGDIQYF	TGTGCTAGTGGTTTGGACGCAGGGGGTGACATTCAGTACTTC
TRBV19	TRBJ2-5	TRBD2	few	CASSTPGTSSETQYF	TGTGCCAGTAGTACCCCCGGGACTAGCTCCGAGACCCAGTACTTC
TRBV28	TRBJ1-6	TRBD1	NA	CATRTGGSSYNSPLHF	TGTGCCACCCGGACAGGGGGTAGCTCCTATAATTCACCCCTCCACTTT
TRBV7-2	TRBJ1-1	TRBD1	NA	CASSLVAGGIGTEAFF	TGTGCCAGCAGCTTAGTGGCAGGGGGCATCGGGACTGAAGCTTTCTTT
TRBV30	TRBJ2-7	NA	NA	CAWSGASYEQYF	TGTGCCTGGAGTGGAGCCTCCTACGAGCAGTACTTC
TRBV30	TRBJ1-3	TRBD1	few	CAWLDTGGSGNTIYF	TGTGCCTGGTTAGACACAGGGGGCTCCGGAAACACCATATATTTT
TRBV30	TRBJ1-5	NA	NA	CAWSGGGMGNQPQHF	TGTGCCTGGAGTGGGGGGGGGATGGGCAATCAGCCCCAGCATTTT
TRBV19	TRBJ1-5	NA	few	CASGQRLSNQPQHF	TGTGCAAGTGGACAGCGTCTTAGCAATCAGCCCCAGCATTTT
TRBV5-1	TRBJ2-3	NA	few	CASSLGTSTDTQYF	TGCGCCAGCAGCTTAGGGACAAGCACAGATACGCAGTATTTT
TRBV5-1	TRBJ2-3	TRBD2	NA	CASSLGSGGTDTQYF	TGCGCCAGCAGCTTGGGTAGCGGGGGCACAGATACGCAGTATTTT
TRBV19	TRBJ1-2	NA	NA	CASRQNSYGYTF	TGTGCCAGTAGACAGAACTCCTATGGCTACACCTTC
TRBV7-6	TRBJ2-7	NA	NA	CASSLGTGSEQYF	TGTGCCAGCAGCTTAGGGACGGGGAGCGAGCAGTACTTC
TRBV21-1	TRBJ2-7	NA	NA	CANPATHPGGNHEQYF	TGTGCCAACCCGGCCACCCACCCAGGGGGAAACCACGAGCAGTACTTC
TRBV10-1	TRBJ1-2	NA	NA	CASSGDKNYGYTF	TGCGCCAGCAGCGGGGACAAAAACTATGGCTACACCTTC
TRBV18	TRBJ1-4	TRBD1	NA	CASSRGQVSTNEKLFF	TGTGCCAGCTCACGGGGACAGGTATCAACTAATGAAAAACTGTTTTTT
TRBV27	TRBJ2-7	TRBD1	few	CASRRTGPSYEQYF	TGTGCCAGCAGAAGGACAGGGCCCTCCTACGAGCAGTACTTC